This is a list of T cell receptor beta chains from one sample in a study of shared clonotypes between healthy human individuals. Here immunoSEQ multiplex PCR was the method, and the copy in TCRdb shows in-frame clones only, minus some. The repertoire holds roughly 810,000 clones, with around 96% as singletons. The material sequenced was naive CD8+ T cells sorted from blood. The receptors derive from a man between 25 and 39 years old in good health. Each CDR3 is given with its conserved first and last residue. D genes are given only for firm matches. Not every row has a clone size; where given, it reads once, few, many or a size class.

D: TRBD2
V: TRBV29-1
J: TRBJ2-7
size: .
CDR3: CSVLGTSVYEQYF
DNA: TGCAGCGTTTTAGGGACTAGCGTTTACGAGCAGTACTTC

D: .
V: TRBV20-1
J: TRBJ2-3
size: once
CDR3: CSPTRGDTQYF
DNA: TGCAGCCCCACAAGGGGAGATACGCAGTATTTT

D: .
V: TRBV7-9
J: TRBJ2-7
size: .
CDR3: CASRGTSYEQYF
DNA: TGTGCCAGCAGAGGGACAAGCTACGAGCAGTACTTC

D: TRBD2
V: TRBV29-1
J: TRBJ2-5
size: .
CDR3: CSVAGREGRETQYF
DNA: TGCAGCGTTGCTGGCCGGGAGGGCCGTGAGACCCAGTACTTC

D: TRBD2
V: TRBV28
J: TRBJ2-1
size: .
CDR3: CASSSTSGSYNEQFF
DNA: TGTGCCAGCAGTTCTACTAGCGGGAGTTACAATGAGCAGTTCTTC

D: .
V: TRBV29-1
J: TRBJ2-1
size: .
CDR3: CSLSWGEEQFF
DNA: TGCAGCCTCTCCTGGGGGGAGGAGCAGTTCTTC

D: .
V: TRBV27
J: TRBJ2-1
size: .
CDR3: CASSLYGGSYNEQFF
DNA: TGTGCCAGCAGTTTATATGGGGGGAGTTACAATGAGCAGTTCTTC

D: .
V: TRBV7-6
J: TRBJ2-1
size: .
CDR3: CASSLTPQENNEQFF
DNA: TGTGCCAGCAGCCTCACCCCCCAGGAAAACAATGAGCAGTTCTTC

D: .
V: TRBV2
J: TRBJ2-2
size: .
CDR3: CASSRSRVNTGELFF
DNA: TGTGCCAGCAGTCGGTCCAGGGTAAACACCGGGGAGCTGTTTTTT

D: .
V: TRBV7-9
J: TRBJ2-2
size: .
CDR3: CASSLARPLTGELFF
DNA: TGTGCCAGCAGCTTAGCTCGACCACTCACCGGGGAGCTGTTTTTT

D: .
V: TRBV9
J: TRBJ2-5
size: .
CDR3: CASSVVGGGIRETQYF
DNA: TGTGCCAGCAGCGTAGTTGGAGGGGGCATAAGAGAGACCCAGTACTTC

D: TRBD2
V: TRBV28
J: TRBJ2-3
size: .
CDR3: CASSSASGSTDTQYF
DNA: TGTGCCAGCAGTTCCGCTAGCGGGAGCACAGATACGCAGTATTTT

D: .
V: TRBV13
J: TRBJ1-1
size: .
CDR3: CASSFRGNGAFF
DNA: TGTGCCAGCAGCTTCCGGGGAAATGGAGCTTTCTTT

D: .
V: TRBV6-5
J: TRBJ1-4
size: .
CDR3: CASSYGSNEKLFF
DNA: TGTGCCAGCAGTTACGGTTCAAATGAAAAACTGTTTTTT

D: .
V: TRBV5-4
J: TRBJ1-2
size: .
CDR3: CASSWDPGTENPYGYTF
DNA: TGTGCCAGCAGCTGGGATCCTGGGACCGAGAACCCCTATGGCTACACCTTC

D: .
V: TRBV7-8
J: TRBJ2-5
size: .
CDR3: CASSYQETQYF
DNA: TGTGCCAGCAGCTACCAAGAGACCCAGTACTTC

D: TRBD1
V: TRBV7-2
J: TRBJ2-7
size: .
CDR3: CASSLDRASSSYEQYF
DNA: TGTGCCAGCAGCCTCGACAGGGCATCAAGCTCCTACGAGCAGTACTTC

D: TRBD2
V: TRBV2
J: TRBJ2-3
size: .
CDR3: CASSGTSSEDTQYF
DNA: TGTGCCAGCAGTGGGACTAGCTCTGAAGATACGCAGTATTTT

D: .
V: TRBV29-1
J: TRBJ2-1
size: .
CDR3: CSVLTVPYNEQFF
DNA: TGCAGCGTCTTAACAGTACCCTACAATGAGCAGTTCTTC

D: .
V: TRBV30
J: TRBJ2-7
size: once
CDR3: CAWSVLGVDEQYF
DNA: TGTGCCTGGAGTGTATTGGGTGTGGACGAGCAGTACTTC

D: .
V: TRBV30
J: TRBJ2-1
size: .
CDR3: CAWSVRGEWGNEQFF
DNA: TGTGCCTGGAGTGTACGCGGGGAATGGGGCAATGAGCAGTTCTTC

D: TRBD2
V: TRBV19
J: TRBJ2-1
size: .
CDR3: CASSIGYRTSGSYNEQFF
DNA: TGTGCCAGTAGTATAGGATATCGAACTAGCGGGAGTTACAATGAGCAGTTCTTC

D: .
V: TRBV19
J: TRBJ1-5
size: .
CDR3: CASSIRLPEDQPQHF
DNA: TGTGCCAGTAGTATTCGTTTACCGGAGGATCAGCCCCAGCATTTT

D: TRBD2
V: TRBV18
J: TRBJ2-7
size: .
CDR3: CASSPGRAYEQYF
DNA: TGTGCCAGCTCACCGGGGAGGGCATACGAGCAGTACTTC

D: .
V: TRBV15
J: TRBJ1-1
size: once
CDR3: CATSRVRGTEAFF
DNA: TGTGCCACCAGCAGAGTTAGGGGCACTGAAGCTTTCTTT

D: .
V: TRBV29-1
J: TRBJ2-7
size: .
CDR3: CSASDSYEQYF
DNA: TGCAGCGCATCGGACAGCTACGAGCAGTACTTC

D: .
V: TRBV9
J: TRBJ2-7
size: .
CDR3: CASSVAVTYEQYF
DNA: TGTGCCAGCAGCGTAGCGGTTACCTACGAGCAGTACTTC

D: TRBD1
V: TRBV6-5
J: TRBJ1-5
size: .
CDR3: CANKQGDVCNQPQHF
DNA: TGTGCCAACAAACAGGGGGATGTTTGCAATCAGCCCCAGCATTTT

D: .
V: TRBV27
J: TRBJ2-7
size: .
CDR3: CAIRPERGSYEQYF
DNA: TGTGCCATCCGACCTGAACGGGGATCCTACGAGCAGTACTTC

D: .
V: TRBV11-2
J: TRBJ1-5
size: .
CDR3: CASSQDSYSNQPQHF
DNA: TGTGCCAGCAGCCAAGACAGTTATAGCAATCAGCCCCAGCATTTT

D: .
V: TRBV19
J: TRBJ2-7
size: .
CDR3: CASSRVGSSYEQYF
DNA: TGTGCCAGTAGCCGTGTTGGCAGTAGCTACGAGCAGTACTTC

D: .
V: TRBV6-5
J: TRBJ2-2
size: .
CDR3: CASSYSEGELFF
DNA: TGTGCCAGCAGTTACTCAGAGGGGGAGCTGTTTTTT

D: TRBD2
V: TRBV10-3
J: TRBJ2-5
size: .
CDR3: CAISIAGEGETQYF
DNA: TGTGCCATCAGTATTGCGGGAGAAGGGGAGACCCAGTACTTC

D: .
V: TRBV6-5
J: TRBJ2-2
size: .
CDR3: CASSPDRNTGELFF
DNA: TGTGCCAGCAGTCCGGACAGGAACACCGGGGAGCTGTTTTTT

D: .
V: TRBV2
J: TRBJ1-5
size: .
CDR3: CASDGGRVANQPQHF
DNA: TGTGCCAGCGACGGTGGCCGAGTCGCCAATCAGCCCCAGCATTTT

D: .
V: TRBV19
J: TRBJ2-1
size: .
CDR3: CATLDGNNEQFF
DNA: TGTGCCACCCTCGACGGCAACAATGAGCAGTTCTTC

D: .
V: TRBV7-9
J: TRBJ1-4
size: .
CDR3: CASSLLGADRNEKLFF
DNA: TGTGCCAGCAGCTTATTAGGGGCGGATAGAAATGAAAAACTGTTTTTT

D: .
V: TRBV14
J: TRBJ2-7
size: .
CDR3: CASSPQRAYEQYF
DNA: TGTGCCAGCAGCCCCCAGCGGGCCTACGAGCAGTACTTC

D: TRBD2
V: TRBV9
J: TRBJ2-5
size: .
CDR3: CASSDGTSGTQETQYF
DNA: TGTGCCAGCAGCGACGGGACTAGCGGAACTCAAGAGACCCAGTACTTC

D: .
V: TRBV5-5
J: TRBJ2-7
size: .
CDR3: CASSLGPTAGSYEQYF
DNA: TGTGCCAGCAGCTTGGGCCCCACGGCGGGCAGCTACGAGCAGTACTTC

D: TRBD2
V: TRBV30
J: TRBJ2-3
size: .
CDR3: CAWRPRTSPSTDTQYF
DNA: TGTGCCTGGAGGCCCAGGACTAGCCCTTCCACAGATACGCAGTATTTT

D: .
V: TRBV9
J: TRBJ2-1
size: .
CDR3: CASSVGELALIGGEQFF
DNA: TGTGCCAGCAGCGTAGGAGAACTAGCACTAATAGGGGGTGAGCAGTTCTTC

D: TRBD2
V: TRBV11-2
J: TRBJ2-7
size: .
CDR3: CASSLEASGYYEQYF
DNA: TGTGCCAGCAGCTTAGAGGCTAGCGGGTATTACGAGCAGTACTTC

D: .
V: TRBV15
J: TRBJ2-1
size: .
CDR3: CATSREAGPTPYNEQFF
DNA: TGTGCCACCAGCAGAGAGGCCGGACCCACTCCCTACAATGAGCAGTTCTTC

D: .
V: TRBV27
J: TRBJ1-4
size: .
CDR3: CASHGQTNEKLFF
DNA: TGTGCCAGCCACGGACAGACTAATGAAAAACTGTTTTTT

D: .
V: TRBV7-2
J: TRBJ1-5
size: .
CDR3: CASSPLLNQPQHF
DNA: TGTGCCAGCAGCCCCCTCCTCAATCAGCCCCAGCATTTT

D: .
V: TRBV7-8
J: TRBJ2-7
size: .
CDR3: CASSLVADTPTYEQYF
DNA: TGTGCCAGCAGCTTAGTGGCAGACACACCTACCTACGAGCAGTACTTC

D: .
V: TRBV7-9
J: TRBJ2-5
size: .
CDR3: CASSSDLGHPKETQYF
DNA: TGTGCCAGCAGCTCAGATTTGGGACACCCGAAAGAGACCCAGTACTTC

D: .
V: TRBV15
J: TRBJ1-4
size: .
CDR3: CATSSTRAPLRNEKLFF
DNA: TGTGCCACCAGCTCCACCCGGGCCCCCCTAAGGAATGAAAAACTGTTTTTT

D: .
V: TRBV20-1
J: TRBJ2-1
size: .
CDR3: CSARRGAEQFF
DNA: TGCAGTGCTAGGAGGGGTGCTGAGCAGTTCTTC

D: TRBD1
V: TRBV6-1
J: TRBJ1-2
size: .
CDR3: CASSATGLNYGYTF
DNA: TGTGCCAGCAGTGCGACAGGGCTGAACTATGGCTACACCTTC

D: .
V: TRBV7-8
J: TRBJ1-1
size: once
CDR3: CASSPGATNTEAFF
DNA: TGTGCCAGCAGCCCCGGGGCCACCAACACTGAAGCTTTCTTT

D: .
V: TRBV30
J: TRBJ2-3
size: .
CDR3: CAWSVRGFGTDTQYF
DNA: TGTGCCTGGAGTGTACGAGGGTTCGGTACAGATACGCAGTATTTT

D: .
V: TRBV27
J: TRBJ2-4
size: .
CDR3: CASSSIDRSEDIQYF
DNA: TGTGCCAGCAGTTCCATAGACAGGAGCGAGGACATTCAGTACTTC

D: TRBD2
V: TRBV5-6
J: TRBJ2-1
size: once
CDR3: CASSYGTSGIREQFF
DNA: TGTGCCAGCAGCTATGGGACTAGCGGGATCAGAGAGCAGTTCTTC

D: .
V: TRBV2
J: TRBJ2-2
size: once
CDR3: CASSAGTNTGELFF
DNA: TGTGCCAGCAGTGCAGGGACGAACACCGGGGAGCTGTTTTTT

D: .
V: TRBV14
J: TRBJ2-7
size: .
CDR3: CASSQETEAYTYEQYF
DNA: TGTGCCAGCAGCCAAGAGACAGAGGCGTACACCTACGAGCAGTACTTC

D: TRBD2
V: TRBV28
J: TRBJ2-7
size: .
CDR3: CASSLVAGGGEQYF
DNA: TGTGCCAGCAGTTTAGTCGCGGGAGGTGGTGAGCAGTACTTC

D: .
V: TRBV7-6
J: TRBJ2-6
size: once
CDR3: CASSLGTGANVLTF
DNA: TGTGCCAGCAGCTTAGGGACGGGGGCCAACGTCCTGACTTTC

D: TRBD1
V: TRBV7-8
J: TRBJ2-7
size: .
CDR3: CASSYGTGGFYEQYF
DNA: TGTGCCAGCAGCTACGGGACAGGGGGTTTCTACGAGCAGTACTTC